One and the same sample provided the 4 T cell receptor beta chains below, sequenced in a study of blood T cells in healthy people across ages. It was with a sample-barcoded 5' primer and a J-beta primer mix that a second PCR of roughly 6 to 12 cycles was run. Each CDR3 protein gets one entry after TCRdb re-called the 5' RACE reads with MiXCR. Of about 800,000 distinct CDR3 sequences listed, about half are singletons. What was sequenced was blood. The receptors were sampled from a man older than 75 in good health.

This rearrangement joins TRBV29-1 to TRBJ1-5; D gene uncertain. The CDR3 contains 13 residues. Trimming stripped 3 bases from V and 3 bases from J, with 9 bases between. Germline V CDR1 and CDR2: SQVTM, ANQGSEA. CDR3 loop: CSVEVGNNQPQHF. The CDR3 DNA sequence: TGCAGCGTTGAGGTAGGGAACAATCAGCCCCAGCATTTT.

V usage is TRBV5-1 and J usage is TRBJ1-2; TRBD1 is a possible D gene (5 bases). The CDR3 runs 17 residues. Trimming removed 4 bases from V and 4 bases from J, with 23 bases in between. Looked up from germline, CDR1 is SGHRS and CDR2 is YFSETQ. CDR3 DNA: TGCGCCAGCAGCCGGAGGACATCAGACATAACGTTCTATGGCTACACCTTC. It yields the protein CASSRRTSDITFYGYTF.

Points on this clonotype: A read error may be the cause here, since a much bigger clone is one base away. The chain is built from TRBV5-1 and TRBJ1-2, with D tentatively TRBD1 (5 bases). This CDR3 comprises 14 residues. In germline, CDR1 is SGHRS, CDR2 YFSETQ. This CDR3 is CANSLGDSLYGYTF. Written as DNA, the CDR3 is TGCGCCAACAGCTTGGGGGACTCCCTCTATGGCTACACCTTC.

The V call is TRBV18, the J call TRBJ2-1, with 9 bases lining up with TRBD2. The V gene's germline CDR1 is KGHSH and CDR2 LQKENI. This CDR3 comprises 14 residues. With V trimmed by 3 bases and J by 10 bases, 7 bases remained unmatched. CDR3 in DNA: TGTGCCAGCTCACCGGTGACTAGCGGTGACGAGCAGTTCTTC. It is translated as CASSPVTSGDEQFF.